The 9 T cell receptor beta chains presented below share a single source sample, sequenced in a study of blood T cell repertoires in COVID-19. Measured with immunoSEQ multiplex PCR; TCRdb has only the in-frame clones, and not every one. This sample has hundreds of thousands of clones; roughly 85% occur once, and the top ten carry approximately 7.6%. Sequenced input: peripheral blood. Receptor source: a human donor in a cohort sampled during active COVID-19.

The chain links TRBV4-2 to TRBJ2-7; D is unresolved. The CDR3 is made up of 13 amino acids. Per germline, CDR1 LGHNA and CDR2 YNFKEQ. Trimming stripped 4 bases from V and 3 bases from J, with 10 bases between. The CDR3, as DNA: TGTGCCAGCAGCCGAGACTTCCTCTACGAGCAGTACTTC. As protein: CASSRDFLYEQYF.

V gene TRBV6-6 combines with J gene TRBJ1-3, with D possibly TRBD1 on 5 matching bases. V dropped 7 bases and J dropped 0 bases, with 16 bases sitting between them. In germline, CDR1 is MNHNY, CDR2 SVGAGI (reference sequence). This CDR3 is built from 16 residues. The CDR3 DNA follows: TGTGCCAGCATCCCGGGGCGGGGCATCTCTGGAAACACCATATATTTT. It is translated as CASIPGRGISGNTIYF.

V gene TRBV5-1 combines with J gene TRBJ2-1; 10 nucleotides align to TRBD2. CDR3 size: 15 residues. Germline CDR1 and CDR2: SGHRS and YFSETQ. V shed 4 bases, J shed 12 bases, and the junction held 13 bases outside the gene matches. In DNA, the CDR3 is TGCGCCAGCAGCGGCACTAGCGGGGTGGCGTCCGTGCAGTTCTTC. It is translated as CASSGTSGVASVQFF.

A single count supports this clone. The CDR3 protein is CASTRQGDYGYTF. The CDR3 bases are TGTGCCAGCACCAGACAGGGGGACTATGGCTACACCTTC. This chain joins TRBV7-9 and TRBJ1-2; 9 bases agree with TRBD1. V trimming: 7 bases; J trimming: 3 bases; junction bases outside the gene matches: 3. Germline V gene data show CDR1 as SEHNR and CDR2 as FQNEAQ (reference sequence). CDR3 length: 13 residues. Using reference TRBV7-9 and TRBJ1-2 for the parts outside the CDR3, the full variable domain is DTGVSQNPRHKITKRGQNVTFRCDPISEHNRLYWYRQTLGQGPEFLTYFQNEAQLEKSRLLSDRFSAERPKGSFSTLEIQRTEQGDSAMYLCASTRQGDYGYTFGSGTRLTVV.

The rearrangement links TRBV7-2 to TRBJ2-1, with D possibly TRBD2 on 7 matching bases. In germline, CDR1 is SGHTA, CDR2 FQGNSA. This CDR3 has 15 amino acids. V was pared by 4 bases and J by 9 bases, with 19 bases between. DNA for the CDR3: TGTGCCAGCAGCTCTTCGGGGGGCCGGAGCGGTGAGCAGTTCTTC. Amino acid sequence: CASSSSGGRSGEQFF. Full variable domain (remainder filled in from reference TRBV7-2 and TRBJ2-1): GAGVSQSPSNKVTEKGKDVELRCDPISGHTALYWYRQSLGQGLEFLIYFQGNSAPDKSGLPSDRFSAERTGGSVSTLTIQRTQQEDSAVYLCASSSSGGRSGEQFFGPGTRLTVL.

The V and J genes are TRBV5-1 and TRBJ2-7; TRBD1 matches at 9 bases. V was pared by 0 bases and J by 5 bases, with 3 bases of the junction left unmatched. Germline CDR1 SGHRS, CDR2 YFSETQ. This CDR3 contains 14 residues. For the CDR3, the DNA is TGCGCCAGCAGCTTGGAGGGACAGGGAAACGAGCAGTACTTC. Protein product: CASSLEGQGNEQYF.

The CDR3 nucleotides read TGTGCCAGCAGCCTTGGTTGGGTTCAGGGGCAGTACTTC. It yields the protein CASSLGWVQGQYF. The chain links TRBV5-6 to TRBJ2-7; weak D call: TRBD1 (5 bases). This CDR3 region has 13 residues. Trimming took off 4 bases at V and 9 bases at J, with 17 bases between the two ends. CDR1 is SGHDT, CDR2 YYEEEE, per germline.

The rearrangement joins TRBV6-5 to TRBJ2-7; TRBD2 might be the D (5 bases). CDR3 size: 12 residues. From germline, CDR1 is MNHEY and CDR2 SVGAGI. The V gene lost 5 bases and the J gene lost 13 bases, with 18 bases spanning the gap. DNA for the CDR3: TGTGCCAGCAGTACCCCTTCGGGGATAGGATACTTC. Its translation is CASSTPSGIGYF.

J is TRBJ2-3 and V is TRBV10-3; a possible D gene is TRBD2 (6 bases). The V and J ends lost 0 bases and 9 bases respectively, with 13 bases between them. This CDR3 comprises 14 residues. Germline CDR1 and CDR2: ENHRY and SYGVKD. This chain's CDR3 is CAISESGDSLTQYF. CDR3 nucleotide sequence: TGTGCCATCAGTGAGTCGGGGGACTCTTTGACGCAGTATTTT.